This TCR beta chain was obtained from a study of graft-versus-host responses after intestinal transplantation. A remark on this clone: Its cognate antigen is unknown.

V was cut by 0 bases and J by 0 bases, with 5 bases left in between. CDR1 and CDR2 from the germline V gene are SGHRS and YFSETQ. CDR3 length: 14 residues. Only in-frame clones appear in the TCRdb table, and some are missing; sequencing was by immunoSEQ multiplex PCR. The sample contains under 150,000 clones, around 93% of which appear only once. The starting material was unstimulated CD4+ T cells sorted from spleen or lymph node cells, obtained before intestinal transplant. V gene TRBV5-1 combines with J gene TRBJ2-3, with unresolved D. This TCR came from a human donor who received an intestinal transplant. The CDR3 DNA reads TGCGCCAGCAGCTTGGGCAGAAGCACAGATACGCAGTATTTT. This gives the protein CASSLGRSTDTQYF.